These 25 T cell receptor beta chains share one sample of origin, sequenced in a study of T cells in Graves' hyperthyroidism and ophthalmopathy. TCR beta CDR3 region amplification was performed from RNA transcripts. The primer set for the first-round RT-PCR of the TCR CDR3 was HTBI. From the multiplex PCR reads, TCRdb called clonotypes with MiXCR, one entry per CDR3 protein. The sample yields fewer than 350,000 distinct CDR3 sequences, roughly 15% seen once. Sequenced: blood. The source is a woman aged 45-60 years with Graves' hyperthyroidism that later progressed to Graves' ophthalmopathy.

In its sample, this clonotype was seen many times. J is TRBJ2-1 and V is TRBV6-5, with 9 bases aligning to TRBD2. The germline gives CDR1 MNHEY, CDR2 SVGAGI. The CDR3 consists of 17 residues. Trimming removed 1 base from V and 6 bases from J; junction bases left unmatched: 10. The DNA for the CDR3 is TGTGCCAGCAGTTACTGGGCCGGCGGGAGGGCCTTCAATGAGCAGTTCTTC. Translation: CASSYWAGGRAFNEQFF.

In this sample, this clonotype turned up many times. The V call is TRBV12-3 or TRBV12-4, the J call TRBJ2-1; the D is unclear. Trimming shortened V by 8 bases and J by 6 bases, and 11 bases separated the two germline ends. The CDR3 is 12 residues long. CDR3 loop: CASYKGGNEQFF. The DNA of the CDR3 is TGTGCCAGCTATAAGGGTGGCAATGAGCAGTTCTTC.

The chain links TRBV28 to TRBJ1-5; 7 positions agree with TRBD1. V was clipped by 2 bases and J by 4 bases; unmatched bases: 5. Germline CDR1 reads MDHEN; CDR2 reads SYDVKM. CDR3 length: 15 amino acids. In nucleotides, the CDR3 is TGTGCCAGCAGTTTACCGACAGGGCGTAATCAGCCCCAGCATTTT. It yields the protein CASSLPTGRNQPQHF. Looking up the rest from reference TRBV28 and TRBJ1-5 gives the full variable domain: DVKVTQSSRYLVKRTGEKVFLECVQDMDHENMFWYRQDPGLGLRLIYFSYDVKMKEKGDIPEGYSVSREKKERFSLILESASTNQTSMYLCASSLPTGRNQPQHFGDGTRLSIL.

This clonotype was observed many times. The chain carries TRBV12-5 and TRBJ1-1; D ambiguous. CDR3 length: 12 amino acids. Germline loops: CDR1 LGHNT, CDR2 FRNRAP. V dropped 5 bases and J dropped 5 bases, with 9 bases sitting between them. The CDR3 region has the DNA TGTGCTAGTGGTGAAGGGTGGACTGAAGCTTTCTTT. This codes for CASGEGWTEAFF.

V is TRBV4-1 and J is TRBJ2-3, with TRBD2 matching 9 bases. With V trimmed by 7 bases and J by 4 bases, 9 bases remained unmatched. This CDR3 spans 15 amino acids. CDR1 MGHRA and CDR2 YSYEKL come from the germline V gene. CDR3 protein: CASMGVAGAPDTQYF. CDR3 bases: TGCGCCAGCATGGGAGTAGCGGGAGCCCCAGATACGCAGTATTTT.

This clonotype was found many times. CDR3 bases: TGTGCCAGCAGGCCACAGGGGCACTATGGCTACACCTTC. Amino acid sequence: CASRPQGHYGYTF. The chain uses TRBV28 and TRBJ1-2, with 7 bases matching TRBD1. CDR1 is MDHEN and CDR2 is SYDVKM in the germline V gene. V was clipped by 6 bases and J by 3 bases; unmatched bases: 4. This CDR3 spans 13 amino acids.

This clonotype has more than one count but fewer than ten. The CDR3, as DNA: TGCAGTGCTAGAGATTTACTAGCGGGAGCGAACACCGGGGAGCTGTTTTTT. It translates to CSARDLLAGANTGELFF. This chain joins TRBV20-1 and TRBJ2-2; 11 nucleotides line up with TRBD2. CDR3 size: 17 residues. Germline loops: CDR1 DFQATT, CDR2 SNEGSKA (reference sequence). V was pared by 0 bases and J by 0 bases, with 3 bases of the junction left unmatched.

The rearrangement joins TRBV20-1 to TRBJ1-4, with 8 bases identical to TRBD1. The CDR3 length is 15 residues. Trimming cost V 3 bases and J 10 bases; bases outside gene matches: 13. CDR1 is DFQATT and CDR2 is SNEGSKA in the germline V gene (reference sequence). As DNA, the CDR3 is TGCAGTGCTAGCCCCCCCCGGGACAGGAGAGGAAAACTGTTTTTT. Translated, it gives CSASPPRDRRGKLFF.

The chain has TRBV20-1 and TRBJ2-5; perhaps D is TRBD1 or TRBD2 (7 bases each). Looked up from germline, CDR1 is DFQATT and CDR2 is SNEGSKA (reference sequence). The CDR3 runs 17 residues. The V end lost 2 bases, the J end lost 2 bases, and 21 bases lay between the germline ends. CDR3 coding DNA: TGCAGTGCTAGATCTCTAAGCGGGGCAGGGGGTCAAGAGACCCAGTACTTC. Its translation is CSARSLSGAGGQETQYF.

This clonotype showed up just a few times. The V call is TRBV4-1, the J call TRBJ2-1; 9 nucleotides agree with TRBD1. This CDR3 spans 16 amino acids. The junction had 4 bases not matched to a gene; V was cut back by 2 bases and J by 2 bases. Germline V gives CDR1 MGHRA, CDR2 YSYEKL. The CDR3 loop reads CASSQYGDRAYNEQFF. The DNA for the CDR3 is TGCGCCAGCAGCCAATATGGGGACAGGGCCTACAATGAGCAGTTCTTC.

This clonotype was recorded many times. The rearrangement uses TRBV6-2 or TRBV6-3 and TRBJ1-1; unclear D gene. Germline V lookup: CDR1 MNHEY, CDR2 SVGEGT. The CDR3 totals 15 residues. Trimming took off 4 bases at V and 0 bases at J, with 12 bases between the two ends. The CDR3 nucleotides are TGTGCCAGCAGTTCTCCTGGGGAAGTGAACACTGAAGCTTTCTTT. It yields the protein CASSSPGEVNTEAFF.

This clonotype has more than one count but fewer than ten. The rearrangement links TRBV7-8 to TRBJ2-2; D gene unclear. V was pared by 0 bases and J by 5 bases, with 7 bases between. Germline CDR1 SGHVS, CDR2 FQNEAQ. The CDR3 contains 14 residues. The CDR3 bases are TGTGCCAGCAGCTTAGCGCTAGAAACCGGGGAGCTGTTTTTT. Amino acid sequence: CASSLALETGELFF.

The chain combines TRBV9 with TRBJ1-1; D is undetermined. The CDR3 is 13 residues long. V dropped 1 base and J dropped 2 bases, with 6 bases sitting between them. Germline lookup yields CDR1 SGDLS and CDR2 YYNGEE. The CDR3 DNA follows: TGTGCCAGCAGCGTATTCCCCAACACTGAAGCTTTCTTT. It translates to CASSVFPNTEAFF.

This clonotype has a count of ten or more. The chain carries TRBV2 and TRBJ2-7; 12 bases map to TRBD1. The CDR3 runs to 14 residues. Trimming took 7 bases from V and 5 from J; bases not matched to a gene: 6. CDR1 and CDR2 from the germline V gene are SNHLY and FYNNEI. The CDR3 bases are TGTGCCAGCAAAAGGGACAGGGGGCCAAACGAGCAGTACTTC. Its protein is CASKRDRGPNEQYF.

This clonotype appeared many times. The chain couples TRBV7-9 to TRBJ2-1; 7 bases align to TRBD2. CDR3 size: 17 residues. In germline, CDR1 is SEHNR, CDR2 FQNEAQ (reference sequence). With V trimmed by 5 bases and J by 4 bases, 14 bases remained unmatched. Here the CDR3 DNA reads TGTGCCAGCAGCCCAACGTCCGGGCTAGCGGCTTACAATGAGCAGTTCTTC. Its protein product is CASSPTSGLAAYNEQFF.

This clonotype turned up a few times. The J gene is TRBJ2-7, the V gene TRBV5-1; D unresolved. CDR1 is SGHRS, CDR2 YFSETQ, per germline. Trimming cost V 4 bases and J 2 bases, with 10 bases left between them. The CDR3 consists of 13 residues. CDR3 loop: CASSLLPAYEQYF. CDR3 bases: TGCGCCAGCAGCCTCCTCCCTGCCTACGAGCAGTACTTC. The full variable domain, completed using reference TRBV5-1 and TRBJ2-7, is KAGVTQTPRYLIKTRGQQVTLSCSPISGHRSVSWYQQTPGQGLQFLFEYFSETQRNKGNFPGRFSGRQFSNSRSEMNVSTLELGDSALYLCASSLLPAYEQYFGPGTRLTVT.

This clonotype was seen many times. The chain joins TRBV2 to TRBJ1-6, with a tentative D call TRBD1 (5 bases). The CDR3 totals 13 residues. The ends were cut back, 6 bases at V and 8 bases at J, with 11 bases in the middle. From germline, CDR1 is SNHLY and CDR2 FYNNEI. The CDR3 DNA reads as TGTGCCAGCAGAAAGGACATTGATTCACCCCTCCACTTT. This sequence encodes CASRKDIDSPLHF.

This sequence joins TRBV27 and TRBJ2-2, with D maybe TRBD1 (5 bases). This CDR3 contains 17 residues. The germline CDR1 and CDR2 sequences are MNHEY and SMNVEV (reference sequence). V was shortened by 0 bases and J by 2 bases, with 13 bases between the two germline ends. This chain's CDR3 is CASSLSGPGQNTGELFF. CDR3 DNA sequence: TGTGCCAGCAGTTTATCTGGCCCAGGACAAAACACCGGGGAGCTGTTTTTT.

This clonotype occurred many times. This rearrangement joins TRBV28 to TRBJ2-7; the D gene is possibly TRBD1 (6 bases). The CDR3 totals 14 residues. Trimming stripped 6 bases from V and 1 base from J, with 13 bases between. CDR1 MDHEN and CDR2 SYDVKM come from the germline V gene. Here the CDR3 DNA reads TGTGCCAGCAGACGACAGGCATCGTCCTACGAGCAGTACTTC. It is translated as CASRRQASSYEQYF.

The sample holds many counts of this clonotype. The chain recombines TRBV6-1 with TRBJ2-1, with TRBD1 matching 8 bases. V lost 2 bases, J lost 9 bases, and 15 bases stayed unmatched. The germline V gene has CDR1 MNHNS and CDR2 SASEGT. The CDR3 is made up of 17 amino acids. CDR3 region: CASSELWSVDRAGEQFF. The CDR3 DNA sequence: TGTGCCAGCAGTGAACTGTGGTCCGTGGACAGGGCCGGTGAGCAGTTCTTC.

This clonotype was detected many times. This chain joins TRBV5-1 and TRBJ1-1; D gene unclear. In germline, CDR1 is SGHRS, CDR2 YFSETQ. The CDR3 loop spans 15 amino acids. V lost 4 bases, J lost 0 bases, and 13 bases lay in between. In nucleotides, the CDR3 is TGCGCCAGCAGCCCTCCAGCCACTATGAACACTGAAGCTTTCTTT. Translated, it gives CASSPPATMNTEAFF.

This clonotype was recorded only once. J is TRBJ1-5 and V is TRBV2; D remains ambiguous. Germline values: CDR1 SNHLY, CDR2 FYNNEI. V was shortened by 5 bases and J by 8 bases, with 16 bases between the two germline ends. CDR3 length: 14 residues. The CDR3 DNA reads TGTGCCAGCAGTCCCGAAAGGGCATCGGAGCCCCAGCATTTT. It yields the protein CASSPERASEPQHF.

This clonotype occurred many times. The chain carries TRBV20-1 and TRBJ1-2; D not resolved. V gave up 2 bases and J gave up 7 bases, with 17 bases separating them. This CDR3 has 14 residues. CDR1 is DFQATT and CDR2 is SNEGSKA in the germline V gene (reference sequence). The CDR3 coding sequence is TGCAGTGCTAGATTACCCCAGGCCAACCTTGGCTACACCTTC. Encoded protein: CSARLPQANLGYTF.

This chain uses TRBV5-4 with TRBJ2-5, with D perhaps matching TRBD1 or TRBD2 (6 bases each). The germline CDR1 and CDR2 sequences are SGHNT and YYREEE (reference sequence). The V end lost 0 bases, the J end lost 2 bases, and 14 bases lay between the germline ends. The length of the CDR3 is 16 residues. Here the CDR3 reads CASSLADKGGQETQYF. The CDR3, as DNA: TGTGCCAGCAGCTTGGCGGACAAGGGGGGTCAAGAGACCCAGTACTTC.

The chain has TRBV9 and TRBJ1-2; TRBD1 matches 11 bases. With 4 bases clipped from V and 7 bases from J, the junction kept 9 bases outside the gene matches. Germline V lookup: CDR1 SGDLS, CDR2 YYNGEE. The CDR3 contains 15 residues. In DNA, the CDR3 is TGTGCCAGCAGCCCTTTGGACAGGGGGCTTTCTGGCTACACCTTC. Its translation: CASSPLDRGLSGYTF.